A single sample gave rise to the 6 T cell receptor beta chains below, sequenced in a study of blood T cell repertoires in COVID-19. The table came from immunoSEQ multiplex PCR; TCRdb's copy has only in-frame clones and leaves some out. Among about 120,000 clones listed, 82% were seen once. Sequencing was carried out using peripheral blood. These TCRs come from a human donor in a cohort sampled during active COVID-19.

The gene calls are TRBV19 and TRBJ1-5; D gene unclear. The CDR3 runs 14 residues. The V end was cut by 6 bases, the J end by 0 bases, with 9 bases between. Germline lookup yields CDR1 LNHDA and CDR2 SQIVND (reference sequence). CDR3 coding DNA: TGTGCCAGTAGATATGTCGGTAGCAATCAGCCCCAGCATTTT. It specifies CASRYVGSNQPQHF.

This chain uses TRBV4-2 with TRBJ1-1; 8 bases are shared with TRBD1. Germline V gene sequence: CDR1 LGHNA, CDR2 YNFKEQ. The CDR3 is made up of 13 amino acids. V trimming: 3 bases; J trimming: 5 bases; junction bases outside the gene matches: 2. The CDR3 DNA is TGTGCCAGCAGCCATGACAGGGGTACTGAAGCTTTCTTT. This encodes CASSHDRGTEAFF.

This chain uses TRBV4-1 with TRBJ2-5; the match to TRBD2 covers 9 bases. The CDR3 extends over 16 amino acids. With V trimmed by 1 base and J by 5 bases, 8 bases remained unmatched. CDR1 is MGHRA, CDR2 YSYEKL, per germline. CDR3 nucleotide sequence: TGCGCCAGCAGCCAAGGTTTGCGGGGGGGCGGGGAGACCCAGTACTTC. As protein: CASSQGLRGGGETQYF.

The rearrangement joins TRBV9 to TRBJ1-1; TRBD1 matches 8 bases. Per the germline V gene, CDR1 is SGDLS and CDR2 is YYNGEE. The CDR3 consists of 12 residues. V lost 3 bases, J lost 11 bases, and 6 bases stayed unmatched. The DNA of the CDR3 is TGTGCCAGCAGCGAGCCGACAGGGGTGGCTTTCTTT. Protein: CASSEPTGVAFF.

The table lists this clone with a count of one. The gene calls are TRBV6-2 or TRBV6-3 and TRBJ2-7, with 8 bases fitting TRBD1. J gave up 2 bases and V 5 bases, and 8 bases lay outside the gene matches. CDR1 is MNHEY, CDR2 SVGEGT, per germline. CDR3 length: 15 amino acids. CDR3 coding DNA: TGTGCCAGCAGTCCCGGGACAGGCGCTCCCTACGAGCAGTACTTC. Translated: CASSPGTGAPYEQYF.

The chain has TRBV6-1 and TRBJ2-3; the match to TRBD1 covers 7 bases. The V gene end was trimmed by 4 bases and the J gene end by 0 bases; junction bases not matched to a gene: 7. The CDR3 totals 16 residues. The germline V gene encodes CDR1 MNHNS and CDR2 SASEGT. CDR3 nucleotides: TGTGCCAGCAGTGCGGACAGGAGGTCTAGCACAGATACGCAGTATTTT. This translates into CASSADRRSSTDTQYF.